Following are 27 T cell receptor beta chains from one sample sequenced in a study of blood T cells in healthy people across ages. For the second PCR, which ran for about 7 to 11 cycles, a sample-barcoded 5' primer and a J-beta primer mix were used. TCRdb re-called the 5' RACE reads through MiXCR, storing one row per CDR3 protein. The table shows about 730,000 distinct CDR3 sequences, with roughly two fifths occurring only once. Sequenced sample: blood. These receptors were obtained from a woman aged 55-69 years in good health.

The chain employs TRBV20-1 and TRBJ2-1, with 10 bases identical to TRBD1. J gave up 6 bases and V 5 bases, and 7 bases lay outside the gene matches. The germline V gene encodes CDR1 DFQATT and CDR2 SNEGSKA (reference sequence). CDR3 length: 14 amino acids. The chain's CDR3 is CSAPGGQGTNEQFF. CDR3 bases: TGCAGTGCTCCTGGGGGACAGGGGACCAATGAGCAGTTCTTC.

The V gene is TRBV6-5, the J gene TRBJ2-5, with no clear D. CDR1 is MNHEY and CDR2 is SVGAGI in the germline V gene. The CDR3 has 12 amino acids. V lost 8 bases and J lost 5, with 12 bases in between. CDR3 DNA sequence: TGTGCCAGCGGGAAGGAGTCTGAGACCCAGTACTTC. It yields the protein CASGKESETQYF.

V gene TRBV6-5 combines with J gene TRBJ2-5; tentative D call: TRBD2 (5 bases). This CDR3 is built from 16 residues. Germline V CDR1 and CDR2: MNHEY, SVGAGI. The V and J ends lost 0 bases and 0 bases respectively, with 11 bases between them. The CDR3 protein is CASSYSRTPYQETQYF. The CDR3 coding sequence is TGTGCCAGCAGTTACTCCAGGACTCCGTACCAAGAGACCCAGTACTTC.

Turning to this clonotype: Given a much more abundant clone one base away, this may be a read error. The CDR3 sequence is CASQLGPAGSYEQYF. The CDR3 nucleotides read TGTGCCAGCCAATTGGGGCCAGCGGGATCCTACGAGCAGTACTTC. The chain is built from TRBV7-9 and TRBJ2-7, with TRBD2 identical over 7 bases. The CDR3 extends over 15 amino acids. V shed 8 bases, J shed 1 base, and the junction held 11 bases outside the gene matches. The germline gives CDR1 SEHNR, CDR2 FQNEAQ (reference sequence).

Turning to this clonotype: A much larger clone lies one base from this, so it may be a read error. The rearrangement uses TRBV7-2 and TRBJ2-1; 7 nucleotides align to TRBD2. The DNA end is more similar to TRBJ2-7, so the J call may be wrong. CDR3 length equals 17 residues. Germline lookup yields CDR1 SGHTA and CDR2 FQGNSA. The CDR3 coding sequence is TGTGCCAGCTTGGCGAGCGGGGTTTTGTTAGGTTACAATGAGCAGTACTTC. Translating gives CASLASGVLLGYNEQYF.

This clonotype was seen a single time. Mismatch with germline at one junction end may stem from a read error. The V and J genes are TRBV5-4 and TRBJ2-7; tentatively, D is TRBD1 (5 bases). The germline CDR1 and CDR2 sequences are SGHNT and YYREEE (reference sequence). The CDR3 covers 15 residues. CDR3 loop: CANSLETASSYGQYF. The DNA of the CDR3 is TGTGCCAACAGCTTGGAGACAGCTTCTTCCTACGGGCAGTACTTC.

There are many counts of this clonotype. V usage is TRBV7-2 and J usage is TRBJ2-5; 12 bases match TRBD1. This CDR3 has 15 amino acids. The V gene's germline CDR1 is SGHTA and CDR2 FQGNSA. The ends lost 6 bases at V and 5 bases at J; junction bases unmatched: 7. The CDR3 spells CASRLGQGAGETQYF. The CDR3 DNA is TGTGCCAGCAGACTGGGACAGGGGGCGGGGGAGACCCAGTACTTC.

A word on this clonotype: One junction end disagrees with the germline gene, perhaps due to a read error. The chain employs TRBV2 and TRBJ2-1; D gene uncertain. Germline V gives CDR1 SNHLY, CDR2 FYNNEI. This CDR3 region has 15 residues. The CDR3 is CASNEVGMEIREQFF. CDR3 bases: TGTGCCAGCAATGAAGTAGGGATGGAGATTCGCGAGCAGTTCTTC.

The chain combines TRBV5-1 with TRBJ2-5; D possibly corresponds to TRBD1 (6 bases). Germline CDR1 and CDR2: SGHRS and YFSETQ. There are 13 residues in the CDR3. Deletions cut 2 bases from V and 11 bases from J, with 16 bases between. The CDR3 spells CASSFVGHNEQYF. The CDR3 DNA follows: TGCGCCAGCAGCTTCGTGGGACACAATGAGCAGTACTTC.

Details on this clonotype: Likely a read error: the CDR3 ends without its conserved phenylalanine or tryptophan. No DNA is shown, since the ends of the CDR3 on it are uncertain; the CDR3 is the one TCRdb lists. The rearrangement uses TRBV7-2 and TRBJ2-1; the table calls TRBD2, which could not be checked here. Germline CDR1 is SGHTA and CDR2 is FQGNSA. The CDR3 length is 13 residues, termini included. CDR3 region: CASSPVSGYTFGS.

This CDR3 is CASTPTEALWNNEQFF. Here the CDR3 DNA reads TGTGCCAGCACCCCGACGGAGGCCCTATGGAACAATGAGCAGTTCTTC. The chain links TRBV28 to TRBJ2-1, with D perhaps matching TRBD2 (5 bases). Trimming shortened V by 7 bases and J by 5 bases, and 21 bases separated the two germline ends. Germline V lookup: CDR1 MDHEN, CDR2 SYDVKM. CDR3 length: 16 residues. Full variable domain (outside the CDR3, taken from reference TRBV28 and TRBJ2-1): DVKVTQSSRYLVKRTGEKVFLECVQDMDHENMFWYRQDPGLGLRLIYFSYDVKMKEKGDIPEGYSVSREKKERFSLILESASTNQTSMYLCASTPTEALWNNEQFFGPGTRLTVL.

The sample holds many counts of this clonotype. CDR3 region: CASSLGGVRTREQFF. CDR3 coding DNA: TGTGCCAGCAGCTTGGGGGGTGTCCGAACAAGGGAGCAGTTCTTC. V is TRBV5-6 and J is TRBJ2-1; D is ambiguous. Trimming removed 0 bases from V and 10 bases from J, with 17 bases in between. Germline values: CDR1 SGHDT, CDR2 YYEEEE. The CDR3 has 15 residues.

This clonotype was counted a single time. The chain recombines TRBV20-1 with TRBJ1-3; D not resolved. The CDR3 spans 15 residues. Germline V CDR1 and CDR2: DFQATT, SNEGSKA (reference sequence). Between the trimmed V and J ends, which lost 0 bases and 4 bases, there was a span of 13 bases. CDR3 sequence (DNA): TGCAGTGCTAGAGATATCGAGGGCGGGGGAAACACCATATATTTT. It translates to CSARDIEGGGNTIYF.

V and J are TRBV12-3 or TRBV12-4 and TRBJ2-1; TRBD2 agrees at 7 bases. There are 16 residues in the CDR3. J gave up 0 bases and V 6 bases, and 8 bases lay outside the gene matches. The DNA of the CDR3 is TGTGCCAGCAGGACTCTAGCGGAAAGCTCCTACAATGAGCAGTTCTTC. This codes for CASRTLAESSYNEQFF.

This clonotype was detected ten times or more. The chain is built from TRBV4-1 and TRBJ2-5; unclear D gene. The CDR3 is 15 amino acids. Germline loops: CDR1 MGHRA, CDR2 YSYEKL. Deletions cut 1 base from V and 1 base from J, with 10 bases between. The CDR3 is CASSQGAEIQETQYF. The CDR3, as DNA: TGCGCCAGCAGCCAAGGGGCAGAGATCCAAGAGACCCAGTACTTC.

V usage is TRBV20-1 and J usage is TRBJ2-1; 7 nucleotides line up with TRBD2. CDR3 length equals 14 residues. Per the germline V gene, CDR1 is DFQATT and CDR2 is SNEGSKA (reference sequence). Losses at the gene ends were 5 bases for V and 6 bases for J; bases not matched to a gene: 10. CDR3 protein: CSARIRGGTNEQFF. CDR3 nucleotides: TGCAGTGCTCGAATCCGGGGAGGGACCAATGAGCAGTTCTTC.

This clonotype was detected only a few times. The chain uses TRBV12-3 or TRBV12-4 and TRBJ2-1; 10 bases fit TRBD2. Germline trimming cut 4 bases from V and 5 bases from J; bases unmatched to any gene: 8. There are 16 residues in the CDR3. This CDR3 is CASSSLASGRNNEQFF. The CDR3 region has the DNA TGTGCCAGCAGTTCCCTCGCTAGCGGGAGAAACAATGAGCAGTTCTTC.

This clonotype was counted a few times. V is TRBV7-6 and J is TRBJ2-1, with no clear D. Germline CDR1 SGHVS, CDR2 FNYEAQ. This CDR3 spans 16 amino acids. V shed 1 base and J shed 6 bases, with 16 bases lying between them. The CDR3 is CASSLGSLLGGNEQFF. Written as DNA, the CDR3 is TGTGCCAGCAGCTTAGGGTCCCTCCTGGGCGGCAATGAGCAGTTCTTC.

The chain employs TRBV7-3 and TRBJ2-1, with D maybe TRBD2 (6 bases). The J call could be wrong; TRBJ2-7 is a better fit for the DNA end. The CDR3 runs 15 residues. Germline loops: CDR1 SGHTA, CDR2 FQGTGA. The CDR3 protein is CASSPRGEAYNEQYF. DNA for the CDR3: TGTGCCAGCAGCCCCCGCGGGGAGGCTTACAATGAGCAGTACTTC.

CDR3 region: CASSQDPRTGAYEQYF. CDR3 DNA sequence: TGCGCCAGCAGCCAAGATCCACGGACAGGGGCCTACGAGCAGTACTTC. The chain carries TRBV4-1 and TRBJ2-7; 9 nucleotides align to TRBD1. Germline trimming cut 0 bases from V and 2 bases from J; bases unmatched to any gene: 5. The CDR3 covers 16 residues. Germline CDR1 reads MGHRA; CDR2 reads YSYEKL.

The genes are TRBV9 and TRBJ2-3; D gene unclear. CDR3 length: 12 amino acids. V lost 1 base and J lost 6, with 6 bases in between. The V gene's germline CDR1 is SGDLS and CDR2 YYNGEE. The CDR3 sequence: CASSVPRDTQYF. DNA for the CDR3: TGTGCCAGCAGCGTACCCCGGGATACGCAGTATTTT. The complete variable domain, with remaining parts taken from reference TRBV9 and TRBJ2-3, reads DSGVTQTPKHLITATGQRVTLRCSPRSGDLSVYWYQQSLDQGLQFLIQYYNGEERAKGNILERFSAQQFPDLHSELNLSSLELGDSALYFCASSVPRDTQYFGPGTRLTVL.

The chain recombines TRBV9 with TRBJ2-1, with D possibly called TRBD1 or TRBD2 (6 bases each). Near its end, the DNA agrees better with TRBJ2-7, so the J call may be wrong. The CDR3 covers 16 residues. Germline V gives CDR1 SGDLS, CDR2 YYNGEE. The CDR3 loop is CASSPLGGASYNEQYF. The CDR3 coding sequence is TGTGCCAGCAGCCCCCTCGGGGGCGCGTCCTACAATGAGCAGTACTTC.

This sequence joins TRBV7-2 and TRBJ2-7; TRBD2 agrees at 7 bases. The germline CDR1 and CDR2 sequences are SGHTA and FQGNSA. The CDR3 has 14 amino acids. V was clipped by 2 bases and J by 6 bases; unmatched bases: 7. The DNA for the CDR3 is TGTGCCAGCAGCTTAAGAAGCGGGGTTGGCGAGCAGTACTTC. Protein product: CASSLRSGVGEQYF. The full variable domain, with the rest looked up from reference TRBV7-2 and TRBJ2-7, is GAGVSQSPSNKVTEKGKDVELRCDPISGHTALYWYRQSLGQGLEFLIYFQGNSAPDKSGLPSDRFSAERTGGSVSTLTIQRTQQEDSAVYLCASSLRSGVGEQYFGPGTRLTVT.

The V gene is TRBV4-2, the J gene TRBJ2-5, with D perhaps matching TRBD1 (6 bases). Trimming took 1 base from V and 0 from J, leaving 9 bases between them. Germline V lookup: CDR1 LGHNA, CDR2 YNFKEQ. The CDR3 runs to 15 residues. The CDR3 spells CASSQGGPNQETQYF. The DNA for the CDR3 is TGTGCCAGCAGCCAAGGGGGGCCCAACCAAGAGACCCAGTACTTC.

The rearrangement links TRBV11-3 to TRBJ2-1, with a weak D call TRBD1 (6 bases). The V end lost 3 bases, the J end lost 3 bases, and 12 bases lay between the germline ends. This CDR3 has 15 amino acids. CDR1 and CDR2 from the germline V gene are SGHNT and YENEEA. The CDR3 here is CASSFRGSNYNEQFF. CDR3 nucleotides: TGTGCCAGCAGCTTTAGGGGGAGCAACTACAATGAGCAGTTCTTC.

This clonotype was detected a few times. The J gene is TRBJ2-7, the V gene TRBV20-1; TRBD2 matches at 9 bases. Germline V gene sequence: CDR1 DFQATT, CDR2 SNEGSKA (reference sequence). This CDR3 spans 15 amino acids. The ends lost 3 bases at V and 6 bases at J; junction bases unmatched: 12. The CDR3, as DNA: TGCAGTGCTAGGGGTATAGCGGGAGAAGTAGCCGAGCAGTACTTC. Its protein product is CSARGIAGEVAEQYF.

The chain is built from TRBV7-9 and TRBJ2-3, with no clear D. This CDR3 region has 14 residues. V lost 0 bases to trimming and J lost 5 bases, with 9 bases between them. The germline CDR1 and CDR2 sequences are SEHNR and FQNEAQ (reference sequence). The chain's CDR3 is CASSLAPAGDTQYF. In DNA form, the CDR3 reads TGTGCCAGCAGCTTAGCTCCGGCCGGAGATACGCAGTATTTT.